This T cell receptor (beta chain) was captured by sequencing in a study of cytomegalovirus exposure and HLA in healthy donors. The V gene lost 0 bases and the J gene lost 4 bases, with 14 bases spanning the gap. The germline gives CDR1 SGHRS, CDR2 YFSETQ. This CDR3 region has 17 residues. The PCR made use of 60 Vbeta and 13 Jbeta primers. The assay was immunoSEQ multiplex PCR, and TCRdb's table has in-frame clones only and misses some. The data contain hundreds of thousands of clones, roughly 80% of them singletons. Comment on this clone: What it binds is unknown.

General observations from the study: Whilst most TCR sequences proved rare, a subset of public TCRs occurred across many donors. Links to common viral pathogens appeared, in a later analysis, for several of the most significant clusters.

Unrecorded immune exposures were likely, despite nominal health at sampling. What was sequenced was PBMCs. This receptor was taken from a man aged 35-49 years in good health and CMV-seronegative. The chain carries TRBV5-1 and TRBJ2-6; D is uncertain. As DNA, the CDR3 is TGCGCCAGCAGCTTGGGGCGGCTCGGCCGCGGGGCCAACGTCCTGACTTTC. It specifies CASSLGRLGRGANVLTF.